One sample yielded the 26 T cell receptor beta chains listed below, sequenced in a study of OX40 agonist ivuxolimab in advanced cancers. Clones were read by immunoSEQ multiplex PCR, and TCRdb kept only the in-frame ones, dropping some. The sample holds under 100,000 clones, more than 65% seen once. The sample consisted of CD4+ or CD8+ T cells sorted from blood, taken in a trial of the OX40 agonist ivuxolimab. These receptors all stem from an adult with an advanced solid tumor such as melanoma, head and neck, liver or kidney cancer.

The chain couples TRBV18 to TRBJ1-5; D call uncertain. V was shortened by 6 bases and J by 7 bases, with 13 bases between the two germline ends. This CDR3 is 13 amino acids long. Germline V CDR1 and CDR2: KGHSH, LQKENI. The CDR3 DNA reads TGTGCCAGCTCGGGCTCTAAGGGCCAGCCCCAGCATTTT. Residues: CASSGSKGQPQHF.

This clone has more than one count but fewer than ten. The chain is built from TRBV19 and TRBJ2-1; 11 nucleotides match TRBD2. V trimming: 7 bases; J trimming: 7 bases; junction bases outside the gene matches: 18. Germline assignment: CDR1 LNHDA and CDR2 SQIVND (reference sequence). The CDR3 length is 18 residues. CDR3 coding DNA: TGTGCCAGTATGGGAACCGGGACTAGCGGTCTTTACATAAATGAGCAGTTCTTC. It yields the protein CASMGTGTSGLYINEQFF.

The chain recombines TRBV7-9 with TRBJ2-7; tentative D call: TRBD2 (7 bases). Trimming cost V 3 bases and J 5 bases, with 14 bases left between them. Germline-derived CDR1 and CDR2 are SEHNR and FQNEAQ (reference sequence). The CDR3 runs to 14 residues. This CDR3 is CASSFRAGADEQYF. In DNA form, the CDR3 reads TGTGCCAGCAGCTTTCGGGCGGGGGCCGACGAGCAGTACTTC. The complete variable domain, with remaining parts taken from reference TRBV7-9 and TRBJ2-7, reads DTGVSQNPRHKITKRGQNVTFRCDPISEHNRLYWYRQTLGQGPEFLTYFQNEAQLEKSRLLSDRFSAERPKGSFSTLEIQRTEQGDSAMYLCASSFRAGADEQYFGPGTRLTVT.

The genes are TRBV19 and TRBJ2-7; D is uncertain. Trimming stripped 10 bases from V and 5 bases from J, with 18 bases between. The CDR3 covers 13 residues. CDR1 is LNHDA, CDR2 SQIVND, per germline (reference sequence). In DNA form, the CDR3 reads TGTGCCACCCTCTCTCCCGGCGAGCACGAGCAGTACTTC. Its translation: CATLSPGEHEQYF.

This clone was detected a few times. The V and J genes are TRBV7-2 and TRBJ2-3; unclear D gene. Per the germline V gene, CDR1 is SGHTA and CDR2 is FQGNSA. The CDR3 is made up of 16 amino acids. Trimming took off 2 bases at V and 4 bases at J, with 16 bases between the two ends. The CDR3 loop reads CASSLYAAGPADTQYF. The CDR3 DNA sequence: TGTGCCAGCAGCTTATATGCAGCAGGACCGGCAGATACGCAGTATTTT.

V usage is TRBV18 and J usage is TRBJ1-1; D not resolved. This CDR3 has 16 residues. CDR1 and CDR2 from the germline V gene are KGHSH and LQKENI. Trimming took 3 bases from V and 0 from J, leaving 14 bases between them. CDR3 in amino acids: CASSPSISTMNTEAFF. The CDR3 DNA is TGTGCCAGCTCACCCTCTATATCGACTATGAACACTGAAGCTTTCTTT.

The chain links TRBV6-5 to TRBJ2-7; the D is unclear. The CDR3 contains 14 residues. The germline V gene encodes CDR1 MNHEY and CDR2 SVGAGI. V shed 5 bases and J shed 6 bases, with 17 bases lying between them. DNA of the CDR3: TGTGCCAGCAGTACCCCCGGGCTAACTGGCGAGCAGTACTTC. Translation gives CASSTPGLTGEQYF.

With regard to this clone: The sample has other DNA sequences that encode this CDR3 too. This chain connects TRBV6-5 to TRBJ2-7; 7 bases fit TRBD2. The trim removed 0 bases at V and 0 bases at J, leaving 2 bases unmatched. The CDR3 runs to 15 residues. From germline, CDR1 is MNHEY and CDR2 SVGAGI. The CDR3 sequence is CASSYSAGSSYEQYF. In DNA, the CDR3 is TGTGCCAGCAGTTACTCAGCGGGGAGCTCCTACGAGCAGTACTTC.

The genes are TRBV6-1 and TRBJ1-5; D perhaps matches TRBD1 (6 bases). V dropped 10 bases and J dropped 2 bases, with 15 bases sitting between them. CDR1 is MNHNS and CDR2 is SASEGT in the germline V gene. This CDR3 comprises 14 residues. CDR3 in DNA: TGTGCCACCCAATGGAACAGGGGCAATCAGCCCCAGCATTTT. It codes for CATQWNRGNQPQHF.

The chain couples TRBV7-9 to TRBJ1-1; no firm D call. Germline loops: CDR1 SEHNR, CDR2 FQNEAQ (reference sequence). V was cut by 0 bases and J by 1 base, with 9 bases left in between. CDR3 length: 15 residues. The CDR3 sequence is CASSLASRENTEAFF. The DNA for the CDR3 is TGTGCCAGCAGCTTAGCCTCTAGGGAGAACACTGAAGCTTTCTTT.

This chain links TRBV19 with TRBJ2-1; D is unclear. The CDR3 spans 14 residues. The V end was cut by 7 bases, the J end by 0 bases, with 10 bases between. Germline CDR1 LNHDA, CDR2 SQIVND (reference sequence). The CDR3 region is CASNSPSSYNEQFF. The CDR3 DNA follows: TGTGCCAGTAATTCCCCGAGCTCCTACAATGAGCAGTTCTTC.

This clone was seen once. The rearrangement joins TRBV7-9 to TRBJ1-2; a possible D gene is TRBD1 (5 bases). This CDR3 has 12 residues. V lost 5 bases and J lost 7, with 11 bases in between. The germline V gene encodes CDR1 SEHNR and CDR2 FQNEAQ (reference sequence). The CDR3 region is CASSDRQTGYTF. The CDR3 coding sequence is TGTGCCAGCAGCGATCGACAGACTGGCTACACCTTC.

The CDR3 DNA is TGTGCCACAAGGACAGGAGCCCGAACAGAGACCCAGTACTTC. Residues: CATRTGARTETQYF. The gene calls are TRBV2 and TRBJ2-5; TRBD1 matches at 7 bases. Germline V gene lookup returns CDR1 SNHLY and CDR2 FYNNEI. V shed 10 bases, J shed 4 bases, and the junction held 12 bases outside the gene matches. The length of the CDR3 is 14 residues.

The rearrangement joins TRBV5-1 to TRBJ2-7; 9 nucleotides agree with TRBD1. CDR3 size: 14 residues. The germline CDR1 and CDR2 sequences are SGHRS and YFSETQ. Losses at the gene ends were 6 bases for V and 5 bases for J; bases not matched to a gene: 9. In DNA, the CDR3 is TGCGCCAGCACCCTCGGGACAGGGACCAACGAGCAGTACTTC. This encodes CASTLGTGTNEQYF.

The rearrangement links TRBV6-1 to TRBJ1-6; TRBD1 aligns across 8 bases. With 10 bases clipped from V and 12 bases from J, the junction kept 14 bases outside the gene matches. The CDR3 loop spans 14 amino acids. Germline V gene lookup returns CDR1 MNHNS and CDR2 SASEGT. The chain's CDR3 is CATHGQGEIRPLHF. The CDR3 DNA reads as TGTGCCACCCACGGACAGGGAGAGATTCGACCCCTCCACTTT.

The gene calls are TRBV7-3 and TRBJ2-2, with TRBD2 matching 10 bases. Germline lookup yields CDR1 SGHTA and CDR2 FQGTGA. The junction had 3 bases not matched to a gene; V was cut back by 4 bases and J by 4 bases. This CDR3 comprises 15 residues. In DNA, the CDR3 is TGTGCCAGCAGCTCAAGCGGGGGGGCCACCGGGGAGCTGTTTTTT. Translating it yields CASSSSGGATGELFF.

The chain has TRBV21-1 and TRBJ1-5; the table assigns TRBD1, which was not confirmed against the DNA. TRBV21-1 is reported as a pseudogene. This CDR3 has 15 amino acids. For the CDR3, the DNA is TGTGCCAGCAGCTCGACAGGGGCTGGCAATCAGCCCCAGCATTTT. Translation gives CASSSTGAGNQPQHF.

This clone was counted once. This rearrangement joins TRBV4-3 to TRBJ2-7, with 10 bases aligning to TRBD2. This CDR3 is 15 amino acids long. Germline CDR1 is LGHNA and CDR2 is YSLEER. The J segment lost 2 bases and the V segment lost 3 bases, leaving 4 bases of the junction unmatched. Written as DNA, the CDR3 is TGCGCCAGCAGCCAGCGGACTAGCGGACCCTACGAGCAGTACTTC. The encoded protein is CASSQRTSGPYEQYF.

V and J are TRBV10-3 and TRBJ1-1; 7 positions match TRBD1. This CDR3 is 14 amino acids long. After removal of 6 bases from V and 2 bases from J, the junction contained 6 bases not matched to a gene. Per germline, CDR1 ENHRY and CDR2 SYGVKD. The CDR3 here is CAISQDRENTEAFF. The CDR3 bases are TGTGCCATCAGCCAAGACAGGGAAAACACTGAAGCTTTCTTT.

The chain is built from TRBV30 and TRBJ2-4; perhaps TRBD2 as D (5 bases). The V end was cut by 5 bases, the J end by 3 bases, with 8 bases between. This CDR3 region has 12 residues. CDR1 and CDR2 (germline): GTSNPN, SVGIG (reference sequence). CDR3 sequence reads: CAWSADKNIQYF. The CDR3, as DNA: TGTGCCTGGTCAGCGGACAAAAACATTCAGTACTTC. The variable domain in full, with the rest retrieved from reference TRBV30 and TRBJ2-4, is SQTIHQWPATLVQPVGSPLSLECTVEGTSNPNLYWYRQAAGRGLQLLFYSVGIGQISSEVPQNLSASRPQDRQFILSSKKLLLSDSGFYLCAWSADKNIQYFGAGTRLSVL.

This chain links TRBV11-3 with TRBJ1-1, with D possibly TRBD1 on 6 matching bases. The CDR3 has 16 residues. Germline CDR1 reads SGHNT; CDR2 reads YENEEA. V lost 4 bases, J lost 4 bases, and 19 bases lay in between. CDR3 protein: CASSWGWAGDLTEAFF. The CDR3, as DNA: TGTGCCAGCAGCTGGGGGTGGGCAGGGGATCTCACTGAAGCTTTCTTT.

V and J are TRBV6-5 and TRBJ2-7; D is uncertain. This CDR3 has 14 amino acids. V gave up 5 bases and J gave up 0 bases, with 11 bases separating them. CDR1 is MNHEY and CDR2 is SVGAGI in the germline V gene. In DNA form, the CDR3 reads TGTGCCAGCAGTGAAAAGTACAACTCCTACGAGCAGTACTTC. This sequence encodes CASSEKYNSYEQYF.

This chain connects TRBV10-3 to TRBJ2-5; 10 bases map to TRBD2. V lost 5 bases and J lost 2; bases outside the gene matches: 8. The CDR3 has 16 residues. In germline, CDR1 is ENHRY, CDR2 SYGVKD. The CDR3 DNA sequence: TGTGCCATCAGTCCACGACTAGCGGGTCCTCAAGAGACCCAGTACTTC. It translates to CAISPRLAGPQETQYF.

The V and J genes are TRBV4-1 and TRBJ2-3, with no clear D. The CDR3 totals 13 residues. Trimming left V 0 bases short and J 4 bases short, with 5 bases between. Looked up from germline, CDR1 is MGHRA and CDR2 is YSYEKL. The chain's CDR3 is CASSQEEPDTQYF. DNA of the CDR3: TGCGCCAGCAGCCAAGAGGAGCCAGATACGCAGTATTTT.

This clone was recorded only once. The chain employs TRBV2 and TRBJ1-1; D uncertain. CDR1 is SNHLY, CDR2 FYNNEI, per germline. V was cut by 10 bases and J by 0 bases, with 15 bases left in between. This CDR3 region has 14 residues. CDR3 amino acids: CANPIRRMNTEAFF. The CDR3 region has the DNA TGTGCCAACCCAATCAGACGCATGAACACTGAAGCTTTCTTT. Complete variable domain (other parts from reference TRBV2 and TRBJ1-1): EPEVTQTPSHQVTQMGQEVILRCVPISNHLYFYWYRQILGQKVEFLVSFYNNEISEKSEIFDDQFSVERPDGSNFTLKIRSTKLEDSAMYFCANPIRRMNTEAFFGQGTRLTVV.

The J gene is TRBJ1-1, the V gene TRBV2, with D unresolved. The CDR3 runs 12 residues. Germline V gene sequence: CDR1 SNHLY, CDR2 FYNNEI. Between the trimmed V and J ends, which lost 2 bases and 11 bases, there was a span of 12 bases. The CDR3 DNA sequence: TGTGCCAGCAGTGAAAATCCAGGTTCCGCTTTCTTT. Its protein product is CASSENPGSAFF.